Listed here are 2 T cell receptor beta chains from one sample, sequenced in a study of identical twins. TCRdb ran MiXCR on the 5' RACE reads and lists one entry per CDR3 protein. The sample contains approximately 500,000 distinct CDR3 sequences, about 24% of which appear only once. These same records also appear under a second study, on T cells expressing NK-cell markers.

Sequencing input: CD4+ T cells sorted from blood. The receptors were gathered from a woman younger than 35 in good health.

V is TRBV5-1 and J is TRBJ1-1; a weak D match, TRBD1 (5 bases). The V end was cut by 0 bases, the J end by 5 bases, with 17 bases between. This CDR3 spans 16 amino acids. Germline V gene sequence: CDR1 SGHRS, CDR2 YFSETQ. The CDR3 DNA sequence: TGCGCCAGCAGCTTGGACAGGACGTTTAGGGGAACTGAAGCTTTCTTT. This gives the protein CASSLDRTFRGTEAFF.

About this clonotype: Since a much larger clone is just one base distant, this may be a read error. DNA for the CDR3: TGTGCCAGCAGTTCGACAGGGGTCACTGAAGCTTTCTTT. Translated, it gives CASSSTGVTEAFF. The gene calls are TRBV6-6 and TRBJ1-1; TRBD1 agrees at 8 bases. CDR3 length equals 13 residues. Trimming removed 4 bases from V and 4 bases from J; junction bases left unmatched: 2. The germline V gene encodes CDR1 MNHNY and CDR2 SVGAGI (reference sequence).